The sample holds one count of the clone carrying this T cell receptor (beta chain). CDR1 and CDR2 from the germline V gene are SEHNR and FQNEAQ (reference sequence). V trimming: 3 bases; J trimming: 3 bases; junction bases outside the gene matches: 2. This CDR3 comprises 15 residues. The table came from immunoSEQ multiplex PCR; TCRdb's copy has only in-frame clones and leaves some out. The table shows 79,000 or so clones, with roughly 90% occurring only once. The sample comes from a study of T cell responses to AZD1222 COVID-19 vaccine. Specimen: peripheral blood, collected 28 days after the second AZD1222 dose. This chain links TRBV7-9 with TRBJ2-2; TRBD1 agrees at 9 bases. The receptor's source is an adult who received the AZD1222 COVID-19 vaccine. CDR3 in DNA: TGTGCCAGCAGCTTCCGGACAGGGGACACCGGGGAGCTGTTTTTT. Amino acids: CASSFRTGDTGELFF. Using reference TRBV7-9 and TRBJ2-2 for the parts outside the CDR3, the full variable domain is DTGVSQNPRHKITKRGQNVTFRCDPISEHNRLYWYRQTLGQGPEFLTYFQNEAQLEKSRLLSDRFSAERPKGSFSTLEIQRTEQGDSAMYLCASSFRTGDTGELFFGEGSRLTVL.